The 6 T cell receptor beta chains below all came from one sample that was sequenced in a study of human T cells and chemical hapten exposure. Time point specified: patch test 1, 2 weeks after DPC sensitization. Treatment of the sample: therapeutic diphenylcyclopropenone sensitization with weekly scalp DPC. Each CDR3 protein gets one entry after TCRdb re-called the RACE reads with MiXCR. The sample has roughly 180,000 distinct CDR3 sequences, about a fifth seen once. The material was whole blood, obtained in connection with sensitization to the hapten diphenylcyclopropenone (DPC). Receptors originate from a woman aged 45-65 years with alopecia areata. Some clones in this sample may be carry-over from other donors' samples.

There are a few counts of this clonotype. The chain joins TRBV12-3 or TRBV12-4 to TRBJ2-5, with D possibly being TRBD2 (6 bases). The CDR3 runs 15 residues. V was cut by 0 bases and J by 2 bases, with 10 bases left in between. CDR3 in DNA: TGTGCCAGCAGTTTAGCGGGAGGATTGCAAGAGACCCAGTACTTC. It yields the protein CASSLAGGLQETQYF.

This clonotype came up a few times. The chain uses TRBV20-1 and TRBJ1-5; no definite D call. CDR1 and CDR2 from the germline V gene are DFQATT and SNEGSKA (reference sequence). The ends were cut back, 7 bases at V and 1 base at J, with 8 bases in the middle. The CDR3 length is 12 residues. CDR3 protein: CSVGRSNQPQHF. The CDR3 DNA follows: TGCAGTGTTGGCCGGAGCAATCAGCCCCAGCATTTT.

This clonotype was picked up a small number of times. The V gene is TRBV7-9, the J gene TRBJ2-6; no clear D gene. Germline assignment: CDR1 SEHNR and CDR2 FQNEAQ (reference sequence). Trimming stripped 4 bases from V and 2 bases from J, with 3 bases between. The CDR3 runs to 13 residues. The chain's CDR3 is CASSSAGANVLTF. The DNA of the CDR3 is TGTGCCAGCAGCTCCGCTGGGGCCAACGTCCTGACTTTC.

In its sample, this clonotype was seen a few times. V and J are TRBV29-1 and TRBJ2-2, with a tentative D call TRBD2 (7 bases). Trimming shortened V by 3 bases and J by 2 bases, and 19 bases separated the two germline ends. The CDR3 length is 17 residues. Germline CDR1 is SQVTM and CDR2 is ANQGSEA. CDR3 loop: CSVDGGPRGTNTGELFF. DNA for the CDR3: TGCAGCGTTGACGGGGGGCCTCGCGGGACAAACACCGGGGAGCTGTTTTTT.

This clonotype was observed at least ten times. This chain connects TRBV27 to TRBJ1-1; possible D gene TRBD1, 5 bases. V lost 6 bases and J lost 7, with 15 bases in between. The germline CDR1 and CDR2 sequences are MNHEY and SMNVEV (reference sequence). This CDR3 region has 13 residues. CDR3 protein: CASSAREGLEAFF. CDR3 sequence (DNA): TGTGCCAGCAGCGCTCGTGAGGGGCTTGAAGCTTTCTTT.

V gene TRBV7-2 combines with J gene TRBJ1-2; 10 bases align to TRBD1. Germline assignment: CDR1 SGHTA and CDR2 FQGNSA. Trimming at V came to 1 base and at J to 9 bases, leaving 8 bases not matched to a gene. The CDR3 consists of 15 residues. In DNA form, the CDR3 reads TGTGCCAGCAGCTTAGGATTGGGGACAGGGGAGCGCTACACCTTC. This gives the protein CASSLGLGTGERYTF. Full variable domain (remainder filled in from reference TRBV7-2 and TRBJ1-2): GAGVSQSPSNKVTEKGKDVELRCDPISGHTALYWYRQSLGQGLEFLIYFQGNSAPDKSGLPSDRFSAERTGGSVSTLTIQRTQQEDSAVYLCASSLGLGTGERYTFGSGTRLTVV.